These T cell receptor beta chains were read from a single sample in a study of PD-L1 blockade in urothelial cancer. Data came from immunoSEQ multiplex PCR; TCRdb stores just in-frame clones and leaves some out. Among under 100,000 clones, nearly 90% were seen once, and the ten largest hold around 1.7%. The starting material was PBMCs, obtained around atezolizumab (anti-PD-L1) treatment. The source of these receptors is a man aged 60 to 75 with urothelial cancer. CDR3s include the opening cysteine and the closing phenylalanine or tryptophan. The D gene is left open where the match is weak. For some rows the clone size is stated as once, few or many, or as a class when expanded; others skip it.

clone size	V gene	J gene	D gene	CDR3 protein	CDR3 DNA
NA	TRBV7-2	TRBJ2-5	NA	CASLPGLQETQYF	TGTGCCAGCTTACCGGGACTGCAAGAGACCCAGTACTTC
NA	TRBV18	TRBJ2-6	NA	CASSSRGSGANVLTF	TGTGCCAGCTCTTCCCGGGGGAGCGGGGCCAACGTCCTGACTTTC
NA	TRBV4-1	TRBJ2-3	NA	CASNRDIFTDTQYF	TGCGCCAGCAACCGGGACATATTCACAGATACGCAGTATTTT
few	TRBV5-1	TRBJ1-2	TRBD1	CASRPGTGGYGYTF	TGCGCCAGCAGGCCCGGGACAGGGGGCTATGGCTACACCTTC
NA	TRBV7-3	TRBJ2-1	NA	CASSSGFANEQFF	TGTGCCAGCAGCTCAGGGTTTGCCAATGAGCAGTTCTTC
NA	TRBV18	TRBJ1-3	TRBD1	CASSADRESGNTIYF	TGTGCCAGCTCAGCGGACAGGGAATCGGGAAACACCATATATTTT
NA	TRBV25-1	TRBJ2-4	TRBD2	CASSAMGLVNIQYF	TGTGCCAGCAGTGCCATGGGACTAGTTAACATTCAGTACTTC
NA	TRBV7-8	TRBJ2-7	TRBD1	CASRAGTGLYEQYF	TGTGCCAGCAGGGCCGGGACAGGGCTCTACGAGCAGTACTTC
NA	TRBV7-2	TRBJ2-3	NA	CASSPARRGLTDTQYF	TGTGCCAGCAGCCCTGCCCGACGGGGGTTGACAGATACGCAGTATTTT
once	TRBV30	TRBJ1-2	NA	CAWSVHRTKVYGYTF	TGTGCCTGGAGTGTACATAGGACAAAAGTTTATGGCTACACCTTC
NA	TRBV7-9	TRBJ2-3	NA	CASNPPGYSTDTQYF	TGTGCCAGCAATCCACCAGGCTACAGCACAGATACGCAGTATTTT
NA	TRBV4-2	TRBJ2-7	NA	CASSQVGTKYEQYF	TGTGCCAGCAGCCAAGTAGGGACAAAATACGAGCAGTACTTC
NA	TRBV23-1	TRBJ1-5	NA	CASSQVRSQPQHF	TGCGCCAGCAGTCAAGTCAGATCTCAGCCCCAGCATTTT
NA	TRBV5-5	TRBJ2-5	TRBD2	CASSTTSGGPETQYF	TGTGCCAGCAGCACAACTAGCGGGGGGCCAGAGACCCAGTACTTC
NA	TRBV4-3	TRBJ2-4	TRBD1	CASSQDPGQKNIQYF	TGCGCCAGCAGCCAAGATCCGGGACAGAAAAACATTCAGTACTTC
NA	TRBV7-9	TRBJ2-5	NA	CASSLARVEFQETQYF	TGTGCCAGCAGCTTAGCCAGGGTGGAGTTCCAAGAGACCCAGTACTTC
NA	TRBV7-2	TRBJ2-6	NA	CASSHRASGANVPTF	TGTGCCAGCAGCCACAGGGCCTCTGGGGCCAACGTCCCGACTTTC
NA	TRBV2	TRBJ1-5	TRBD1	CASSTHKTGGVGNQPQHF	TGTGCCAGCAGCACACATAAGACAGGGGGGGTAGGCAATCAGCCCCAGCATTTT
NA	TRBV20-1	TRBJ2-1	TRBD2	CSVAGPNEQFF	TGCAGTGTAGCGGGGCCCAATGAGCAGTTCTTC
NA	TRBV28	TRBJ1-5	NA	CASGYLGQSNQPQHF	TGTGCCAGCGGTTACCTAGGACAGAGCAATCAGCCCCAGCATTTT
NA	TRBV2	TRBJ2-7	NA	CASSSTSTYEQYF	TGTGCCAGCAGTTCTACTAGCACCTACGAGCAGTACTTC
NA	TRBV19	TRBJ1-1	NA	CASTPYGGENTEAFF	TGTGCCAGTACCCCTTATGGAGGGGAGAACACTGAAGCTTTCTTT
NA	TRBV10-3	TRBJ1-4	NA	CAVGSSTNEKLFF	TGTGCCGTCGGGTCGTCAACTAATGAAAAACTGTTTTTT
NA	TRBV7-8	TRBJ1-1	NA	CASSYITRATEAFF	TGTGCCAGCAGCTATATAACTAGGGCCACTGAAGCTTTCTTT
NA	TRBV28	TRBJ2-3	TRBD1	CASSLQGADTQYF	TGTGCCAGCAGTTTACAGGGGGCAGATACGCAGTATTTT
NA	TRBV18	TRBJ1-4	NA	CASSTGNNEKLFF	TGTGCCAGCTCAACCGGGAACAATGAAAAACTGTTTTTT
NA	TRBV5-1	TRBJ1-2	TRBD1	CASSEEGAAYGYTF	TGCGCCAGCAGCGAAGAGGGGGCTGCTTACGGCTACACCTTC
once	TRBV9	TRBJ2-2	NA	CASSVAGDTGELFF	TGTGCCAGCAGCGTGGCAGGGGACACCGGGGAGCTGTTTTTT
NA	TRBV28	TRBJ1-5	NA	CASSFLGRGTQPQHF	TGTGCCAGCAGTTTCTTGGGTAGGGGGACTCAGCCCCAGCATTTT
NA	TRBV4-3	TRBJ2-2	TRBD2	CASSQGPRGGSGTGELFF	TGCGCCAGCAGCCAAGGTCCTCGGGGGGGTTCTGGCACCGGGGAGCTGTTTTTT
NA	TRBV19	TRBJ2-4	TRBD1	CASSIPGTGVAKNIQYF	TGTGCCAGTAGTATCCCTGGGACAGGGGTAGCCAAAAACATTCAGTACTTC
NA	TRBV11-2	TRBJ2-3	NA	CASSLDRVQASTDTQYF	TGTGCCAGCAGCTTAGATAGAGTACAGGCCAGCACAGATACGCAGTATTTT
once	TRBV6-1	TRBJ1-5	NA	CASSEELFGLENF	TGTGCCAGCAGTGAAGAGTTGTTTGGCCTCGAAAATTTT
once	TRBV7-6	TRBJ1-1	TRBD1	CASSSGTGTAFF	TGTGCCAGCAGCTCCGGGACAGGGACAGCTTTCTTT
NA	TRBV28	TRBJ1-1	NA	CASSPPGSMNTEAFF	TGTGCCAGCAGTCCCCCGGGGTCCATGAACACTGAAGCTTTCTTT
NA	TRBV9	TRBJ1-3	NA	CASEQGPSGNTIYF	TGTGCCAGCGAACAGGGTCCCTCTGGAAACACCATATATTTT
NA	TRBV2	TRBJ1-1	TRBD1	CASSETGGYTEAFF	TGTGCCAGCAGTGAAACAGGGGGATACACTGAAGCTTTCTTT
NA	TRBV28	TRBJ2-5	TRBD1	CASSLIWAGGPETQYF	TGTGCCAGCAGTTTAATTTGGGCAGGGGGCCCAGAGACCCAGTACTTC
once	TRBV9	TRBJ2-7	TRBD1	CASSLRDRTPYEQYF	TGTGCCAGCAGCCTACGGGACAGGACCCCCTACGAGCAGTACTTC
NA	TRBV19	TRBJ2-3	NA	CASTPWGGVGTDTQYF	TGTGCCAGTACCCCGTGGGGCGGGGTTGGCACAGATACGCAGTATTTT
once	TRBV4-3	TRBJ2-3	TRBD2	CASSPKGSGSFTDTQYF	TGCGCCAGCAGCCCTAAGGGTAGCGGGAGTTTCACAGATACGCAGTATTTT
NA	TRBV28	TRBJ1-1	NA	CASSPTGNTEAFF	TGTGCCAGCAGCCCCACGGGGAACACTGAAGCTTTCTTT
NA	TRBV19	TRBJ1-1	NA	CASSLPERNTEAFF	TGTGCCAGTAGTCTGCCGGAGCGGAACACTGAAGCTTTCTTT
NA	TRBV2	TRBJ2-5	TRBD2	CASSRLASRGETQYF	TGTGCCAGCAGTAGACTAGCGTCGCGTGGGGAGACCCAGTACTTC
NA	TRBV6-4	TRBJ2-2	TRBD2	CASSVSGANTGELFF	TGTGCCAGCAGTGTGAGCGGGGCGAACACCGGGGAGCTGTTTTTT
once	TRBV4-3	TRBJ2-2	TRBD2	CASSQERGTGELFF	TGCGCCAGCAGCCAAGAGCGGGGGACCGGGGAGCTGTTTTTT
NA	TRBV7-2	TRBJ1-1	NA	CASSSLAGAAFF	TGTGCCAGCAGCTCCCTGGCGGGGGCGGCTTTCTTT
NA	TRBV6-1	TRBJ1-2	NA	CASSEWREDGYTF	TGTGCCAGCAGTGAATGGAGGGAGGATGGCTACACCTTC
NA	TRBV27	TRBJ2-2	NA	CASSLGLTGELFF	TGTGCCAGCAGTCTGGGACTTACCGGGGAGCTGTTTTTT